This entry is about one T cell receptor (beta chain). Its antigen is not known. These data are taken from a study of T cell responses to AZD1222 COVID-19 vaccine. Points from the study as a whole: Within unmutated variant regions lay the reported targets of nearly half of spike-specific TCRs. Repertoires in all cases were sampled only once the peak T cell response had passed. At baseline, just 6 or 7 AZD1222 recipients tested seropositive. Clonal diversity may have been underestimated in mostly white British donors.

Sequencing was performed with immunoSEQ multiplex PCR; in TCRdb, only in-frame clones are kept and a portion is missing. The sample holds 100,000 to 130,000 clones; 89% are singletons and the top ten take 5.5% to 8.5%. The sample here was peripheral blood, taken on day 0 of AZD1222 vaccination. The clonotype originates from an adult in good health.

The chain's CDR3 is CASSLQRTVNTEAFF. The CDR3 DNA reads TGTGCCAGCAGCTTACAAAGGACGGTGAACACTGAAGCTTTCTTT. The genes are TRBV7-9 and TRBJ1-1; no firm D call. CDR1 SEHNR and CDR2 FQNEAQ come from the germline V gene (reference sequence). This CDR3 is built from 15 residues. V lost 2 bases, J lost 0 bases, and 10 bases lay in between. The variable domain in full, completed from reference TRBV7-9 and TRBJ1-1, reads DTGVSQNPRHKITKRGQNVTFRCDPISEHNRLYWYRQTLGQGPEFLTYFQNEAQLEKSRLLSDRFSAERPKGSFSTLEIQRTEQGDSAMYLCASSLQRTVNTEAFFGQGTRLTVV.